The entry below gives a single T cell receptor beta chain sequence along with its context. Its antigen is as yet unknown. The record originates from a study of CD8 T cells in Susac syndrome. The CDR3 is 14 amino acids. With 5 bases removed from V and 4 bases from J, the gap between germline ends came to 13 bases. Per the germline V gene, CDR1 is MNHNS and CDR2 is SASEGT. From blood CD8+ and CD4+ T cells, TCR beta sequences were generated. The TEMRA cells underwent FACS enrichment, while the CD8+ and CD4+ T cells underwent negative isolation. Findings and limits, study-wide: Acknowledgment was made by the study that its TCR sequencing and HLA analysis involved a relatively small number of individuals.

Random hexamers served to reverse transcribe roughly 0.45 to 1 ug RNA. With immunoSEQ multiplex PCR, TCR beta CDR3 was amplified across 54 Vbeta and 13 Jbeta. TCRdb passed the immunoSEQ multiplex PCR reads through MiXCR, listing each CDR3 protein once. The sample has about 120,000 distinct CDR3 sequences, about 93% seen once; the top ten hold approximately 0.1%. The sequencing sample was made of CD4+ T cells from PBMCs. This receptor was taken from a human donor in good health. The chain uses TRBV6-1 and TRBJ2-3; D possibly corresponds to TRBD2 (6 bases). The CDR3 here is CASSRDWIADTQYF. CDR3 DNA sequence: TGTGCCAGCAGTCGGGACTGGATAGCAGATACGCAGTATTTT.